Sequencing of this T cell receptor (beta chain) was carried out in a study of cytomegalovirus exposure and HLA in healthy donors. Study-level points and caveats: Reports credit the classifier with highly specific, highly sensitive diagnosis of cytomegalovirus status. It is likely that the observed cluster of highly shared sequence variants was a sequencing artifact.

Trimming cost V 1 base and J 9 bases; bases outside gene matches: 7. CDR3 length: 16 residues. The germline V gene has CDR1 MDHEN and CDR2 SYDVKM. The primer mix had 60 Vbeta and 13 Jbeta primers. Measured with immunoSEQ multiplex PCR; TCRdb has only the in-frame clones, and not every one. The sample contains about 190,000 clones, approximately 86% of which appear only once. For this clone: Its antigen is not identified.

This TCR derives from a woman aged 18-29 years in good health and CMV-seronegative. The V call is TRBV28, the J call TRBJ1-6, with TRBD1 identical over 9 bases. The specimen sequenced was PBMCs. This CDR3 reads CASSLSGQGRSSPLHF. CDR3 coding DNA: TGTGCCAGCAGTTTATCGGGACAGGGTAGAAGTTCACCCCTCCACTTT. The whole variable domain, remainder taken from reference TRBV28 and TRBJ1-6, is DVKVTQSSRYLVKRTGEKVFLECVQDMDHENMFWYRQDPGLGLRLIYFSYDVKMKEKGDIPEGYSVSREKKERFSLILESASTNQTSMYLCASSLSGQGRSSPLHFGNGTRLTVT.